This TCR beta chain stems from a study of T cells in Graves' hyperthyroidism and ophthalmopathy. Study-wide points: Among thyroid clonotypes expanded above 0.001, most also appeared in blood.

Uncontrolled infection, other autoimmune disease, pregnancy or lactation disqualified patients from enrolment. The study based diagnoses on clinical symptoms, serum thyroxine and TRAb, thyroid ultrasound and orbital computed tomography. The length of the CDR3 is 13 residues. Losses at the gene ends were 6 bases for V and 2 bases for J; bases not matched to a gene: 6. Germline values: CDR1 SQVTM, CDR2 ANQGSEA. Amplified regions were TCR beta CDR3 sequences from RNA transcripts. RT-PCR in the first round (using the HTBI primer set) targeted the TCR CDR3. TCRdb ran MiXCR on the multiplex PCR reads and lists one entry per CDR3 protein. Of some 300,000 distinct CDR3 sequences in the sample, roughly 19% were seen once. This clonotype has only a few counts. The target antigen is unknown.

Material for sequencing was blood. The chain uses TRBV29-1 and TRBJ1-1; 7 bases fit TRBD1. The TCR was taken from a man aged 45-65 years with Graves' ophthalmopathy. The CDR3 spells CSVRTGQNTEAFF. The CDR3 nucleotides read TGCAGCGTCCGGACAGGCCAAAACACTGAAGCTTTCTTT.